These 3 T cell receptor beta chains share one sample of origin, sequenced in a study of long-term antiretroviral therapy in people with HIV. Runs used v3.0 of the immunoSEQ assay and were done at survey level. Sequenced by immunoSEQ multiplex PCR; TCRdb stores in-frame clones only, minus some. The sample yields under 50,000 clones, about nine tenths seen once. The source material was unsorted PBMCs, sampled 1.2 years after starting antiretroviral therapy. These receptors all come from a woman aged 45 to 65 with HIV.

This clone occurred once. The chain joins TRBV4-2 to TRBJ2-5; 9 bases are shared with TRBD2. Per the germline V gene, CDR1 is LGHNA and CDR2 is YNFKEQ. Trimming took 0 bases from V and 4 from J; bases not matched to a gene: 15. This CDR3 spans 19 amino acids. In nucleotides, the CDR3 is TGTGCCAGCAGCCAAGATAAGGTAGCGGGGGCCCAGCAGGGAGAGACCCAGTACTTC. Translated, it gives CASSQDKVAGAQQGETQYF.

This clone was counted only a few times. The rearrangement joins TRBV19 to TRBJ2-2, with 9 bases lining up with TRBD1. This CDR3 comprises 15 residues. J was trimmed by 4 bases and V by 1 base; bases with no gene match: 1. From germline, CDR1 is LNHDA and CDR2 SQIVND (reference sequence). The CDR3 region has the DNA TGTGCCAGTAGTATAGGGGGACAGGGCACCGGGGAGCTGTTTTTT. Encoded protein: CASSIGGQGTGELFF.

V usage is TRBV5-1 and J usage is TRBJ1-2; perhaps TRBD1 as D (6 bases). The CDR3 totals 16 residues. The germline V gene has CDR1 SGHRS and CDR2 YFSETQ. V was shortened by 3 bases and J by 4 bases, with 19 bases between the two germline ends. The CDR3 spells CASSSSTTGQFYGYTF. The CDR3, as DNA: TGCGCCAGCAGCTCGTCTACGACAGGACAGTTCTATGGCTACACCTTC.